A single TCR beta chain is shown here with its context. The record originates from a study of T cells expressing NK-cell markers. As for the study in general: Most of the eight sequenced donors were HCMV-seropositive; one was seronegative.

This CDR3 region has 14 residues. With the 5' RACE reads reprocessed, TCRdb shows one record per CDR3 protein and no DNA. In all, the sample yields some 410,000 distinct CDR3 sequences. This clonotype originated in a woman between 18 and 75 years old in good health. The specimen was blood T cells: a sorted CD56 or NKG2C T cell subset, CD4+ or CD8+ T cells, or bulk PBMC T cells (not recorded which). The chain combines TRBV12-3 or TRBV12-4 with TRBJ2-1; TCRdb's D gene call, TRBD1, goes unchecked for lack of DNA. The CDR3 loop reads CASSLGDLVQKQFF.